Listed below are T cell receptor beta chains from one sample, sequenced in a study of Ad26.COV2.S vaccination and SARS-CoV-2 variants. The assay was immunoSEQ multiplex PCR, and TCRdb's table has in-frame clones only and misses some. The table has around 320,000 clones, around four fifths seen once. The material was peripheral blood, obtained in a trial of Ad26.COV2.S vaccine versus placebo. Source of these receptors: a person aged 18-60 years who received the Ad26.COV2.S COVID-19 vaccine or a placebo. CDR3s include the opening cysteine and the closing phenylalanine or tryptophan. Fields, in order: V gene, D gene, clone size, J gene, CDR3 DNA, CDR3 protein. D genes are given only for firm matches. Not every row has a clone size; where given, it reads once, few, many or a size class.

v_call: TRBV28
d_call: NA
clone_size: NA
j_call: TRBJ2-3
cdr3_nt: TGTGCCAGCAGTTCTTTGAACACAGATACGCAGTATTTT
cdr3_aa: CASSSLNTDTQYF

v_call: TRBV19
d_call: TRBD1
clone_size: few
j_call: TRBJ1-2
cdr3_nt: TGTGCCAGTAAATATACAGGGGCCCTCTATGGCTACACCTTC
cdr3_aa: CASKYTGALYGYTF

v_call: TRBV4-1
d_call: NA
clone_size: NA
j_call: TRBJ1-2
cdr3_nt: TGCGCCAGCAGCCAAGAACAGGGTCGTGTCTACACCTTC
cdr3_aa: CASSQEQGRVYTF

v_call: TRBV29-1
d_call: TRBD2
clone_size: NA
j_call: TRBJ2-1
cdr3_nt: TGCAGCGTTCTGACTAGCTTAGCCTCCAATGAGCAGTTCTTC
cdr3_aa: CSVLTSLASNEQFF

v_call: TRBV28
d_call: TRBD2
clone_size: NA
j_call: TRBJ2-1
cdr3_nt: TGTGCCAGCAGTCTACCGCTAGCGGGGGGTCACCACAATGAGCAGTTCTTC
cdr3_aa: CASSLPLAGGHHNEQFF

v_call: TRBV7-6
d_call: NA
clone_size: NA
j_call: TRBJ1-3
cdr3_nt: TGTGCCAGCAGCTTATTACTCTCCAGCTCTGGAAACACCATATATTTT
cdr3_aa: CASSLLLSSSGNTIYF

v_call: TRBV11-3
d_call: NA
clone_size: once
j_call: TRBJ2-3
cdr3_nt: TGTGCCAGCAGCTTAGGCGGGGAAGGCACAGATACGCAGTATTTT
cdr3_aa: CASSLGGEGTDTQYF

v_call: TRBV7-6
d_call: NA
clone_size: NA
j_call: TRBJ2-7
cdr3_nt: TGTGCCAGCAGTCCGACGGGGACCTACGAGCAGTACTTC
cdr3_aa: CASSPTGTYEQYF

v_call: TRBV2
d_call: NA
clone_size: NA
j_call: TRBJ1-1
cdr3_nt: TGTGCCAGCAGTGCCCCGACACGGAACACTGAAGCTTTCTTT
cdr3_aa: CASSAPTRNTEAFF

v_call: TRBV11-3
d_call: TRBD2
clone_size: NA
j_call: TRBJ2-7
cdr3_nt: TGTGCCAGCAGCTTATTGAGCGGGGGTGCCACCTACGAGCAGTACTTC
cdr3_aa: CASSLLSGGATYEQYF

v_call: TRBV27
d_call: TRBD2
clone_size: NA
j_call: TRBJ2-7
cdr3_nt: TGTGCCAGCAAAATTATAGCGGGGGGGCCGGGAACCTACGAGCAGTACTTC
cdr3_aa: CASKIIAGGPGTYEQYF

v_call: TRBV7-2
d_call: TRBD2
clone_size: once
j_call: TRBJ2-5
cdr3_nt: TGTGCCAGCAGCTTAGACCTATCTACCCTACTCGGGGGGGAGACCCAGTACTTC
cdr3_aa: CASSLDLSTLLGGETQYF

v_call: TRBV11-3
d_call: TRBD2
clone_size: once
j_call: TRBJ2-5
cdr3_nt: TGTGCCAGCAGCCCGCGGGGGGGCGGGGGAGAGACCCAGTACTTC
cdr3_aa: CASSPRGGGGETQYF

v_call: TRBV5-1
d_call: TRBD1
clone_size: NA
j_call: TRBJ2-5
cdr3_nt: TGCGCCAGCAGCCTAGACAGGGTCGGAGAGACCCAGTACTTC
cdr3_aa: CASSLDRVGETQYF

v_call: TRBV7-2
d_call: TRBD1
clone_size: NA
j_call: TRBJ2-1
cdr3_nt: TGTGCCAGCAGCTTAGACAGGGGGCAGCAGTTCTTC
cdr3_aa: CASSLDRGQQFF

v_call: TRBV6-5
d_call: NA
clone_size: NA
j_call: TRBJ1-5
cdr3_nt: TGTGCCAGCAGCCAGGGTTTGGATAGCAATCAGCCCCAGCATTTT
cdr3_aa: CASSQGLDSNQPQHF

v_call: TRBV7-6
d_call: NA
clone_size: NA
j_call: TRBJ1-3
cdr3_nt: TGTGCCAGCAGCCGTATCGGTACTGGAAACACCATATATTTT
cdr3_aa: CASSRIGTGNTIYF

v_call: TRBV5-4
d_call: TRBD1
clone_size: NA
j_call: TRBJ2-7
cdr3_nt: TGTGCCAGCAGATATGACAGGGCGGGCCCCTACGAGCAGTACTTC
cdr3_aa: CASRYDRAGPYEQYF

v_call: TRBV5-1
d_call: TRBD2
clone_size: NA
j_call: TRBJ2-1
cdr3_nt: TGCGCCAGCAGCTTGGTTCCTAGCGGCCGATGGAATGAGCAGTTCTTC
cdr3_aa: CASSLVPSGRWNEQFF

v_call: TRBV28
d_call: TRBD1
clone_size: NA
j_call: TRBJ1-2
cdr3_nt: TGTGCCAGCAGTTTAGGACAGGGGGACTATGGCTACACCTTC
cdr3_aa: CASSLGQGDYGYTF

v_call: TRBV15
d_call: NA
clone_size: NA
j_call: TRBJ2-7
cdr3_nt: TGTGCCACCAGCAGAGCGCAAACTCCCTCCTCCTACGAGCAGTACTTC
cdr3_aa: CATSRAQTPSSYEQYF

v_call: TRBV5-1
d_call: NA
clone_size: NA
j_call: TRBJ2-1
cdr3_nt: TGCGCCAGCAGCTTGGACTCTCACAATGAGCAGTTCTTC
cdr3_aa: CASSLDSHNEQFF

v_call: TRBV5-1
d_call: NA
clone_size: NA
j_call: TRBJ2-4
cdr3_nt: TGCGCCAGCAGCTCTCAGGGTAACATTCAGTACTTC
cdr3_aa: CASSSQGNIQYF

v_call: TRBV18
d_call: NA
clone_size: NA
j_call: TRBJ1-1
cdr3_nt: TGTGCCAGCTCTGGGACGGTAAACACTGAAGCTTTCTTT
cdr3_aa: CASSGTVNTEAFF

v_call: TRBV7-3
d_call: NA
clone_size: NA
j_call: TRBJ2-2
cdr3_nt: TGTGCCAGCAGCTGGGGAACCGGGGAGCTGTTTTTT
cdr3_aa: CASSWGTGELFF

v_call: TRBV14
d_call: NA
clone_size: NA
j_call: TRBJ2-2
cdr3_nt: TGTGCCAGCAGCCAAGTAACGGGGGGCTCGTTAGGGGAGCTGTTTTTT
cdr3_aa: CASSQVTGGSLGELFF

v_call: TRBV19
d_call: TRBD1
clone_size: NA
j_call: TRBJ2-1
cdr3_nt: TGTGCCAGTAGAGGACAGGGCGGGGAGCAGTTCTTC
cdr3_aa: CASRGQGGEQFF

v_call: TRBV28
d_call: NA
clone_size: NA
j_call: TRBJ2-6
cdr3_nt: TGTGCCACGGAAGGCGGGCGCTCTGGGGCCAACGTCCTGACTTTC
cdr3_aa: CATEGGRSGANVLTF

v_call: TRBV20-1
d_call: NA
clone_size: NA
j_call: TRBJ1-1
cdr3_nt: TGCAGTGCTAGTAAGGGAAAGAACACTGAAGCTTTCTTT
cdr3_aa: CSASKGKNTEAFF

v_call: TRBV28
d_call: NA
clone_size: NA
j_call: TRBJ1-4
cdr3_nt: TGTGCCAGCAGTTTCCCTGCCTTAAGGGGGGAACTTGAAAAACTGTTTTTT
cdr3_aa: CASSFPALRGELEKLFF

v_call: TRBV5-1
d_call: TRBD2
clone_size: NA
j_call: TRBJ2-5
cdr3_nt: TGCGCCAGCAGCCAGCTAGGGACTAGCCAAGAGACCCAGTACTTC
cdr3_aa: CASSQLGTSQETQYF

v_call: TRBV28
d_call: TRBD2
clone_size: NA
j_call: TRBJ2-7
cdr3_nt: TGTGCCAGCAGCCCCCAGGGAGGGGTCCCCTACGAGCAGTACTTC
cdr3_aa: CASSPQGGVPYEQYF

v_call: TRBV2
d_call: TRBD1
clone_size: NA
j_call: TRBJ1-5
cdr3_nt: TGTGCCAGCAGTGTCGCCAGGGGGCGCAATCAGCCCCAGCATTTT
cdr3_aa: CASSVARGRNQPQHF

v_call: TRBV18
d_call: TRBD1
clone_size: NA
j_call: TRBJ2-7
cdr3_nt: TGTGCCAGCTCCCCAAACGACAGGGGCGGGCAGTACTTC
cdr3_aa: CASSPNDRGGQYF

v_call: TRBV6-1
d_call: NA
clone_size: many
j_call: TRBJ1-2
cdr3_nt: TGTGCCAGCAGTGACCCGGGTTACGGCTATGGCTACACCTTC
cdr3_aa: CASSDPGYGYGYTF

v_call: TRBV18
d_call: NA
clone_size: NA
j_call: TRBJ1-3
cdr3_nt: TGTGCCAGCTCACCTCCGGGACAAAATCGAAACACCATATATTTT
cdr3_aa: CASSPPGQNRNTIYF

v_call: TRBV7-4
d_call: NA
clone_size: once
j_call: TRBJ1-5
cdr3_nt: TGTGCCAGCAGCTTAGAATGGGCGGATGATTGTCAGCCCCAGCATTTT
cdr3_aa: CASSLEWADDCQPQHF

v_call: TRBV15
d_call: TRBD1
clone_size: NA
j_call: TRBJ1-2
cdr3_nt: TGTGCCACCAGCAGCCCGATGGGGACAGGGCTGGGAGGCTACACCTTC
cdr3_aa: CATSSPMGTGLGGYTF

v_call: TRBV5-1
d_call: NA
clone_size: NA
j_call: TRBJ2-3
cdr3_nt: TGCGCCAGCAGCTCGGGGGTGACAGATACGCAGTATTTT
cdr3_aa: CASSSGVTDTQYF

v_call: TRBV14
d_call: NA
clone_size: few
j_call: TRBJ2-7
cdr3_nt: TGTGCCAGCAGCCAATTGGGGTACGAGCAGTACTTC
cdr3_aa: CASSQLGYEQYF